These T cell receptor beta chains were read from a single sample in a study of identical twins. TCRdb independently ran MiXCR on the 5' RACE reads; one entry per CDR3 protein. This table holds about 490,000 distinct CDR3 sequences, roughly 15% found once. These records were also assigned to another study, of yellow fever vaccine responses in identical twins.

Sequencing used CD4+ T cells sorted from blood. Receptors originate from a woman between 18 and 30 years old in good health. CDR3s include the opening cysteine and the closing phenylalanine or tryptophan. The order of the fields is J gene, D gene, clone size, V gene, CDR3 DNA, CDR3 protein. The D gene is left open where the match is weak. Clone size appears in some rows only: once, few, many, or a class for an expanded clone.

>TRBJ2-5|-|few|TRBV10-1
TGCGCCAGCAGTGCAGCCCTCCAAGAGACCCAGTACTTC
CASSAALQETQYF
>TRBJ1-1|TRBD1|few|TRBV7-2
TGTGCCAGCAGCTCGAACAGGGGCGTTGAAGCTTTCTTT
CASSSNRGVEAFF
>TRBJ2-7|-|-|TRBV10-3
TGTGCCATCAGAGGAGACTGGACCAACCCCTACGAGCAGTACTTC
CAIRGDWTNPYEQYF
>TRBJ1-2|-|few|TRBV25-1
TGTGCCAGCAGTGGACGACGCGGCTACACCTTC
CASSGRRGYTF
>TRBJ2-1|TRBD1|few|TRBV5-5
TGTGCCAGCAGTTTTTTAACAGGGGGCCGGGATGAGCAGTTCTTC
CASSFLTGGRDEQFF
>TRBJ2-3|-|few|TRBV12-3/TRBV12-4
TGTGCCAGCAGTTGGCTAGGGGCCGACCTTAGCACAGATACGCAGTATTTT
CASSWLGADLSTDTQYF
>TRBJ2-3|TRBD1|-|TRBV3-1
TGTGCCAGCAGTGGGTTTAGACAGGGGGCCGAAGATACGCAGTATTTT
CASSGFRQGAEDTQYF
>TRBJ2-1|-|few|TRBV10-3
TGTGCCATCAGTGAGTCAACACAGGGTGTGGATGAGCAGTTCTTC
CAISESTQGVDEQFF
>TRBJ2-5|-|-|TRBV5-5
TGTGCCAGCAGCTTGGTCGGGGATGGTGTGGAGACCCAGTACTTC
CASSLVGDGVETQYF
>TRBJ1-3|TRBD1|-|TRBV25-1
TGTGCCAGCAGTCCGCGGCCGGGACAGTCAACTGGAAACACCATATATTTT
CASSPRPGQSTGNTIYF
>TRBJ1-1|-|few|TRBV6-1
TGTGCCAGCAGTGAAAGGGGGAAGACTGAAGCTTTCTTT
CASSERGKTEAFF
>TRBJ2-5|TRBD1|few|TRBV12-3/TRBV12-4
TGTGCCAGCAGTTCCCAACAGGGGGAGACCCAGTACTTC
CASSSQQGETQYF
>TRBJ2-3|-|-|TRBV19
TGTGCCAGGGCCACCTCTGCCTCAGATACGCAGTATTTT
CARATSASDTQYF
>TRBJ1-1|-|-|TRBV6-1
TGTGCCATCTACAGGGTTCCCGGTGGAACTGAAGCTTTCTTT
CAIYRVPGGTEAFF
>TRBJ1-1|TRBD1|-|TRBV7-6
TGTGCCAGCAGCGTGACAGGGGGGGTCGTCACTAAAGCTTTCTTT
CASSVTGGVVTKAFF
>TRBJ2-7|-|few|TRBV7-3
TGTGCCAGCAGCTGGAGGATCTACGAGCAGTACTTC
CASSWRIYEQYF
>TRBJ2-1|-|-|TRBV4-1
TGCGCCAGCAGCCATACCCCCGGGACCAACTACAATGAGCAGTTCTTC
CASSHTPGTNYNEQFF